Detailed here is one T cell receptor beta chain. What it recognizes is unknown. Read sequence stops 3 residues before the CDR3 end, and the germline J gene provides the missing end. These data come from a study of Tregs in tolerant kidney transplant recipients. The overall study: Recipients received nonmyeloablative bone marrow transplants from related graft donors, with transient mixed chimerism. Study-wide points: Antigen-driven expansion was suggested because donor-specific Tregs expanded more than all Tregs in tolerant patients. For some patients, primers changed over time, blocking nucleotide-level comparison.

CD4+CD25+CD127- Tregs, CD4+CD25- non-Tregs, CD4 and CD8 cells were sorted. CDR1 is SGHNT and CDR2 is YYREEE in the germline V gene (reference sequence). The CDR3 has 15 amino acids. With V trimmed by 3 bases and J by 0 bases, 3 bases remained unmatched. Here immunoSEQ multiplex PCR was the method, and the copy in TCRdb shows in-frame clones only, minus some. Its listing shows 45,000 to 55,000 clones. The specimen comprised CD4+ T cells from blood, sampled before the transplant. The chain joins TRBV5-4 to TRBJ2-5; 9 nucleotides agree with TRBD2. This clonotype originated in a human donor who received a combined kidney and bone marrow transplant. CDR3 sequence reads: CASSSTSGDQETQYF. The sequenced CDR3 bases are TGTGCCAGCAGCTCGACTAGCGGAGACCAAGAGACC. Using reference TRBV5-4 and TRBJ2-5 for the parts outside the CDR3, the full variable domain is ETGVTQSPTHLIKTRGQQVTLRCSSQSGHNTVSWYQQALGQGPQFIFQYYREEENGRGNFPPRFSGLQFPNYSSELNVNALELDDSALYLCASSSTSGDQETQYFGPGTRLLVL.